The rows below give T cell receptor beta chains drawn from one sample of a study of T cells and copy number aberrations in small-cell lung cancer. Sequenced by immunoSEQ multiplex PCR; TCRdb stores in-frame clones only, minus some. Of thousands of clones listed, roughly three quarters are singletons. The material sequenced was normal tissue next to the tumor. These receptors originate from a woman between 65 and 79 years old with small cell lung cancer. Some clones in this sample may be carry-over from other donors' samples. Each CDR3 is given with its conserved first and last residue. Fields, in order: J gene, D gene, clone size, V gene, CDR3 DNA, CDR3 protein. A D gene is named only where the DNA matches it firmly. Size values are once, few and many counts, or a class for expanded clones, and some rows have none.

TRBJ2-1	TRBD1	.	TRBV19	TGTGCCAGTAGTACACGGGACAGGTTAGTCAATGAGCAGTTCTTC	CASSTRDRLVNEQFF
TRBJ2-3	TRBD2	few	TRBV5-1	TGCGCCAGCAGCTTGGGACTAGCGGGAGGAGATACGCAGTATTTT	CASSLGLAGGDTQYF
TRBJ2-3	TRBD2	.	TRBV4-2	TGTGCCAGCAGCCAAGGTGCTAGCGGGGGGGCGGTGGCAGATACGCAGTATTTT	CASSQGASGGAVADTQYF
TRBJ2-1	.	.	TRBV5-1	TGCGCCAGCAGTCCTCCAACAAGCTCCTACAATGAGCAGTTCTTC	CASSPPTSSYNEQFF
TRBJ2-1	TRBD2	few	TRBV6-1	TGTGCCAGCAGTGGGACTAGCGGGAGCGTCAACAATGAGCAGTTCTTC	CASSGTSGSVNNEQFF
TRBJ2-3	TRBD2	.	TRBV29-1	TGCAGCGTTCGTGGGACTAGCGCCGTCGGGACAGATACGCAGTATTTT	CSVRGTSAVGTDTQYF
TRBJ2-7	.	large	TRBV13	TGTGCCAGCAGCGGTTACTTGGCGGAGAGGAGTTCCTACGAGCAGTACTTC	CASSGYLAERSSYEQYF
TRBJ2-1	.	.	TRBV10-3	TGTGCCACGTCGGCGGGGGCCAATGAGCAGTTCTTC	CATSAGANEQFF
TRBJ2-1	TRBD2	.	TRBV29-1	TGCAGCGTTCACTGGACTAGCGGGAGGGTGAATGAGCAGTTCTTC	CSVHWTSGRVNEQFF
TRBJ2-1	TRBD2	once	TRBV2	TGTGCCAGCAGTAGGACTAGCGAGCAGTTCTTC	CASSRTSEQFF
TRBJ1-5	.	once	TRBV28	TGTGCCAGCAGTTTGGGCAAACATCAGCCCCAGCATTTT	CASSLGKHQPQHF